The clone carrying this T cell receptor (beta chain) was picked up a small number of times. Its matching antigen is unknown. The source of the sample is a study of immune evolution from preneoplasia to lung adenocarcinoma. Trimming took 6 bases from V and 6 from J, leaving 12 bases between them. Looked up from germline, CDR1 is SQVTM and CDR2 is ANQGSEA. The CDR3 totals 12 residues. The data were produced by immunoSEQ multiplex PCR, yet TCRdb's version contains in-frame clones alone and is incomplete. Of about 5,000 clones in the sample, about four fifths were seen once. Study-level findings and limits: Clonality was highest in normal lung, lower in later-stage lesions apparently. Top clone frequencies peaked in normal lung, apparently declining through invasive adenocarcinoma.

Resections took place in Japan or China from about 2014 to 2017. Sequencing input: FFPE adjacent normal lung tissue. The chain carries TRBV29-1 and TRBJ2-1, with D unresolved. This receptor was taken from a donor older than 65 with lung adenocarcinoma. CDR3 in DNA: TGCAGCGTCAAGGATTGGGGCAATGAGCAGTTCTTC. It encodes CSVKDWGNEQFF.